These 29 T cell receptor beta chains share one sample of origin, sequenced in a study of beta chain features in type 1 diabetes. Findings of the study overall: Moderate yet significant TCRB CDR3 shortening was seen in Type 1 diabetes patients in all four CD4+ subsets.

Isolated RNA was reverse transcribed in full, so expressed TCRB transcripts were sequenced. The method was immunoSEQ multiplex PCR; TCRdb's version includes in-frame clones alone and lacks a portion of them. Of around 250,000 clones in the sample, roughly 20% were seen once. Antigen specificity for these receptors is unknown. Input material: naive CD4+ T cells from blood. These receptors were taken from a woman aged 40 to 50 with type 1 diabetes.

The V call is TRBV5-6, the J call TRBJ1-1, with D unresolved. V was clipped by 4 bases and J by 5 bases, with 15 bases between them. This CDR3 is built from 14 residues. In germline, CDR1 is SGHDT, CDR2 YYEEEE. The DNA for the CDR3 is TGTGCCAGCAGCCGCGTGATCGGTGTGACTGAAGCTTTCTTT. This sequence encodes CASSRVIGVTEAFF.

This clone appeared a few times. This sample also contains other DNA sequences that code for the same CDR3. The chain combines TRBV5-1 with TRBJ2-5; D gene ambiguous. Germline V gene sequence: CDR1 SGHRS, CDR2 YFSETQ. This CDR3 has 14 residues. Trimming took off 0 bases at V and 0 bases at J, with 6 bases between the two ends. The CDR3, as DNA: TGCGCCAGCAGCTTGGTGGCAGACCAAGAGACCCAGTACTTC. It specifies CASSLVADQETQYF.

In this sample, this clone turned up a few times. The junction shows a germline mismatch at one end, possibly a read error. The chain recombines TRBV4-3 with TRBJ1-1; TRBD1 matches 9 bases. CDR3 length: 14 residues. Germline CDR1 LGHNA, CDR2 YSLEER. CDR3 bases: TGCGCCAGCAGGCAAGACAGGGGGGTTACTGAAGCTTTCTTT. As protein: CASRQDRGVTEAFF.

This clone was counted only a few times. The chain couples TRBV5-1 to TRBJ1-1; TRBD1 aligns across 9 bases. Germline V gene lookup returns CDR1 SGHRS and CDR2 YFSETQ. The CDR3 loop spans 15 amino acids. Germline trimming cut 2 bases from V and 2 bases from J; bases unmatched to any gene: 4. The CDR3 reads CASSFGDRENTEAFF. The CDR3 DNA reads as TGCGCCAGCAGCTTCGGGGACAGGGAAAACACTGAAGCTTTCTTT.

CDR3 protein: CASSRTGTGADIQYF. The CDR3 DNA sequence: TGCGCCAGCAGCCGTACCGGGACAGGGGCGGACATTCAGTACTTC. The rearrangement uses TRBV5-1 and TRBJ2-4; 10 nucleotides line up with TRBD1. The CDR3 has 15 amino acids. V lost 4 bases to trimming and J lost 8 bases; unmatched junction nucleotides: 9. The germline gives CDR1 SGHRS, CDR2 YFSETQ.

The CDR3 region is CAISRDRGNTEAFF. CDR3 sequence (DNA): TGTGCCATCAGCCGGGACAGGGGGAACACTGAAGCTTTCTTT. This chain uses TRBV10-3 with TRBJ1-1; the match to TRBD1 covers 10 bases. J lost 1 base, V lost 6 bases, and 2 bases had no gene match. CDR3 length equals 14 residues. From germline, CDR1 is ENHRY and CDR2 SYGVKD.

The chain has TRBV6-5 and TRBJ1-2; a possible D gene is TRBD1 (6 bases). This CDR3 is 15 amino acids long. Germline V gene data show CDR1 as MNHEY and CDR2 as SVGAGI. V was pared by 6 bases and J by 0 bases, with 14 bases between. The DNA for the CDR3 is TGTGCCAGCAGCATACAGGGTTTTCCTAACTATGGCTACACCTTC. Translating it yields CASSIQGFPNYGYTF.

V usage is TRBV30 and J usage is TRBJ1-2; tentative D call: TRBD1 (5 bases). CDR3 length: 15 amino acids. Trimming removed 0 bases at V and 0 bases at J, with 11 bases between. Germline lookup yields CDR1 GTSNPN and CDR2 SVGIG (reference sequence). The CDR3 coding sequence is TGTGCCTGGAGTGTACTGGACATCGCTAACTATGGCTACACCTTC. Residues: CAWSVLDIANYGYTF.

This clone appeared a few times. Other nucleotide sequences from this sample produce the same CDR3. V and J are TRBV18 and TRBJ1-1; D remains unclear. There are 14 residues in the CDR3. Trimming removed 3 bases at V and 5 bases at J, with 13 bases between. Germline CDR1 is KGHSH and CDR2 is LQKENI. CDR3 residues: CASSPNGEGTEAFF. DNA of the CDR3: TGTGCCAGCTCACCCAACGGGGAAGGGACTGAAGCTTTCTTT.

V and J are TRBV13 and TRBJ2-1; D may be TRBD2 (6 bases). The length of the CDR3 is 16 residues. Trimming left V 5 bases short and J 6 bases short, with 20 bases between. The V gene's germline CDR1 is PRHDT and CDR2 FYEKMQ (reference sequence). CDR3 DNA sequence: TGTGCCAGCAGCCCCCCTCCGGCGGGGACTGGCAATGAGCAGTTCTTC. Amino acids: CASSPPPAGTGNEQFF.

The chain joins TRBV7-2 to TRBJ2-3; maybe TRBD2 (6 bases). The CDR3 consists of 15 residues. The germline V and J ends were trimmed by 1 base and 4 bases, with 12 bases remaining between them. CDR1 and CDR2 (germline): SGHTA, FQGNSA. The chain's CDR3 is CASSLVAGISDTQYF. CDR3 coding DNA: TGTGCCAGCAGCTTAGTGGCGGGGATCTCAGATACGCAGTATTTT.

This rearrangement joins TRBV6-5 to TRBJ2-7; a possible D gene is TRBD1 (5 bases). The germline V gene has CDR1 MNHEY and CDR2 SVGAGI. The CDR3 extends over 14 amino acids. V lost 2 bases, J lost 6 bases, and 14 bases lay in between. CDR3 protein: CASSYGSGKGEQYF. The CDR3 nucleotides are TGTGCCAGCAGTTACGGGTCAGGGAAGGGCGAGCAGTACTTC.

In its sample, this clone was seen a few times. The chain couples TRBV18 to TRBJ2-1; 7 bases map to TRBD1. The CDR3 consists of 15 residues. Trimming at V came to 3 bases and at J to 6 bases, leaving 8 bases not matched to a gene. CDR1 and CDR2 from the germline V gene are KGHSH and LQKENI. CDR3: CASSPLGQLGNEQFF. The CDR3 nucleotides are TGTGCCAGCTCACCGCTGGGACAGCTCGGCAATGAGCAGTTCTTC.

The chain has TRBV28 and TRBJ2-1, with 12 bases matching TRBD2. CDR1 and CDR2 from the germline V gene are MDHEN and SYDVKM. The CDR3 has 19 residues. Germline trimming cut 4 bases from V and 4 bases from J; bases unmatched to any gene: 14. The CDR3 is CASSSHPGLAGFSYNEQFF. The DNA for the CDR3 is TGTGCCAGCAGTTCCCACCCGGGACTAGCGGGTTTTTCTTACAATGAGCAGTTCTTC.

As DNA, the CDR3 is TGTGCCAGCAGAACAGGGACTAGCGGAGATACGCAGTATTTT. Amino acid sequence: CASRTGTSGDTQYF. This chain links TRBV7-3 with TRBJ2-3; 11 bases fit TRBD2. The J segment lost 5 bases and the V segment lost 6 bases, leaving 4 bases of the junction unmatched. Germline-derived CDR1 and CDR2 are SGHTA and FQGTGA. The CDR3 totals 14 residues.

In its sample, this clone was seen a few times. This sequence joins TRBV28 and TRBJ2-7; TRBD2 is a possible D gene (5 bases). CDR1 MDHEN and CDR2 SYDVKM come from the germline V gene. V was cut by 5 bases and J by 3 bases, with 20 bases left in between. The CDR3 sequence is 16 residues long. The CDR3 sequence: CASSTESSIGDYEQYF. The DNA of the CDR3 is TGTGCCAGCAGTACGGAGTCTAGCATCGGGGACTACGAGCAGTACTTC. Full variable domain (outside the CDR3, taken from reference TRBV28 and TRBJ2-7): DVKVTQSSRYLVKRTGEKVFLECVQDMDHENMFWYRQDPGLGLRLIYFSYDVKMKEKGDIPEGYSVSREKKERFSLILESASTNQTSMYLCASSTESSIGDYEQYFGPGTRLTVT.

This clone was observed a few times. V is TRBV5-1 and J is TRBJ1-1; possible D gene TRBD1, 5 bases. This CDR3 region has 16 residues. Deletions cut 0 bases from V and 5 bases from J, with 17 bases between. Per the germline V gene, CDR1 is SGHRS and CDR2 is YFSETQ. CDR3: CASSLDAGGRLTEAFF. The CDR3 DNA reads TGCGCCAGCAGCTTGGATGCGGGGGGAAGGTTAACTGAAGCTTTCTTT.

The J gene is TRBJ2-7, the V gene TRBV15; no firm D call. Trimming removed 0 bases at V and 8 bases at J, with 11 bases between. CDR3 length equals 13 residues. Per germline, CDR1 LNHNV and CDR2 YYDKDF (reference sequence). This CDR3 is CATSRDQPLKQYF. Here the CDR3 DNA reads TGTGCCACCAGCAGAGACCAACCCCTAAAGCAGTACTTC.

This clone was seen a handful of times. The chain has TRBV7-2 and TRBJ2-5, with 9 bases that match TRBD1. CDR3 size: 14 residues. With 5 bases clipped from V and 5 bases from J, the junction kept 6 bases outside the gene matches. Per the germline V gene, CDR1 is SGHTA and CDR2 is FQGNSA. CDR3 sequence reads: CASSPDRGWETQYF. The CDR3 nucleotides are TGTGCCAGCAGCCCGGACAGGGGTTGGGAGACCCAGTACTTC.

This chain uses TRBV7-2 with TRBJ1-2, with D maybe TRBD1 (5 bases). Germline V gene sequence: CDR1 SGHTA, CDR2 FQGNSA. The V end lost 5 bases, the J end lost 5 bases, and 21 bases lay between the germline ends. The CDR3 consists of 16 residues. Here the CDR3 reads CASSPTVGTASYGYTF. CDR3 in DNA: TGTGCCAGCAGCCCGACGGTGGGGACTGCCTCATATGGCTACACCTTC.

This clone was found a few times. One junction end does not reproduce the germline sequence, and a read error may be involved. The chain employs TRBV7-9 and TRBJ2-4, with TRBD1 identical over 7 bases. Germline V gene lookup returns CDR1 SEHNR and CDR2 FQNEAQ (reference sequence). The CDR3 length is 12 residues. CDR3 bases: TGTGCCAGCAGCTTCGGACAGGCTGGCGTTACTTTC. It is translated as CASSFGQAGVTF.

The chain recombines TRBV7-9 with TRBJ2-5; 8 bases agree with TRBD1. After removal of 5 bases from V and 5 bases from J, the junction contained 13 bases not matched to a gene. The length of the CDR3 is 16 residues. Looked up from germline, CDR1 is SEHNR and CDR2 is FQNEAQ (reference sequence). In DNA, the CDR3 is TGTGCCAGCAGCCCCAAGGCAGGGGGCATGGGGGAGACCCAGTACTTC. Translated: CASSPKAGGMGETQYF.

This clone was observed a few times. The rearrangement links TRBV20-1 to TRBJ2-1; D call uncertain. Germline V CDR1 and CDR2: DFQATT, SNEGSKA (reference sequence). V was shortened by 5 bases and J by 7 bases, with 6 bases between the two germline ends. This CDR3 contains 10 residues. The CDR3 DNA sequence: TGCAGTGCTTCTATGAATGAGCAGTTCTTC. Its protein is CSASMNEQFF.

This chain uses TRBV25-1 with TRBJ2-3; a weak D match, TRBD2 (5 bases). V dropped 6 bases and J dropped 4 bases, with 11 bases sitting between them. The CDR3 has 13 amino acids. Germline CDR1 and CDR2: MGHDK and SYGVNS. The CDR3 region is CASRKEEADTQYF. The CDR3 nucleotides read TGTGCCAGCAGGAAGGAGGAGGCAGATACGCAGTATTTT.

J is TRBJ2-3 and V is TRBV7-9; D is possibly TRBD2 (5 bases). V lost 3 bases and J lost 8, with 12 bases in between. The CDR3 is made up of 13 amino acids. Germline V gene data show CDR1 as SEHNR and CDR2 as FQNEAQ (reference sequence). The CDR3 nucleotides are TGTGCCAGCAGCTTTAGCGTCGAGAGTACGCAGTATTTT. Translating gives CASSFSVESTQYF.

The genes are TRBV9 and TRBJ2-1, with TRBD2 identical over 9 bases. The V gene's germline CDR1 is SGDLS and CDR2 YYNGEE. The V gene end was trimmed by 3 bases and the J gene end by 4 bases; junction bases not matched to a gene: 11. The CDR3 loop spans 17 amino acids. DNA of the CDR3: TGTGCCAGCAGCGAGACTAGCGGAGCGGGGGCTTACAATGAGCAGTTCTTC. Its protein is CASSETSGAGAYNEQFF.

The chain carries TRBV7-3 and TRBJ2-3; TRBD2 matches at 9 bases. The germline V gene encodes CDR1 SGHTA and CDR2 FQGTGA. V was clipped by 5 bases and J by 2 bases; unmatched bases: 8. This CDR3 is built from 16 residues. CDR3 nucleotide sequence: TGTGCCAGCAGCCACCTAGCGGGACATCCCACAGATACGCAGTATTTT. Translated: CASSHLAGHPTDTQYF.

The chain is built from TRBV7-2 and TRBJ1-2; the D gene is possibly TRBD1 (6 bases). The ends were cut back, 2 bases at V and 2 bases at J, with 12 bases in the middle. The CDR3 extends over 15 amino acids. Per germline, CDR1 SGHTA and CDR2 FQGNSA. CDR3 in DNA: TGTGCCAGCAGCTTAAGTGAGGGGGAAAACTATGGCTACACCTTC. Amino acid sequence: CASSLSEGENYGYTF. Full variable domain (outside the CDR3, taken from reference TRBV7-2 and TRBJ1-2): GAGVSQSPSNKVTEKGKDVELRCDPISGHTALYWYRQSLGQGLEFLIYFQGNSAPDKSGLPSDRFSAERTGGSVSTLTIQRTQQEDSAVYLCASSLSEGENYGYTFGSGTRLTVV.

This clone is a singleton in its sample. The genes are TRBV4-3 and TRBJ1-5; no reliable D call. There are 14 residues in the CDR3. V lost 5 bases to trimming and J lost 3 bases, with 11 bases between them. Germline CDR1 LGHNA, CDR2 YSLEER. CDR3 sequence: CASSWEFSNQPQHF. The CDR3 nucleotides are TGCGCCAGCAGCTGGGAGTTCTCCAATCAGCCCCAGCATTTT.